This TCR beta chain comes out of a study of T cell repertoires in cytomegalovirus infection. Study-wide context: It can be stated that public TCR beta signatures indicated CMV infection as well as a matching HLA type. Notes on the study in general: The ex vivo response was dominated by HLA-C-restricted CMV-specific TCR beta clonotypes.

V shed 4 bases and J shed 7 bases, with 14 bases lying between them. CDR1 and CDR2 (germline): SGHDT, YYEEEE. The CDR3 runs to 13 residues. TCRdb reanalysed the reads using MiXCR and keeps one entry per CDR3 protein. The sample lists around 800,000 distinct CDR3 sequences, 32% occurring once. For this clonotype: Its matching antigen is unknown.

This sequence originates from a human donor in good health (CMV status not recorded). Some clones in this sample may be carry-over from other donors' samples. This chain uses TRBV5-6 with TRBJ2-5, with a tentative D call TRBD1 (6 bases). The sequenced sample was cultured CD8+ T cells from PBMCs, obtained from culture after CMV antigen stimulation. In DNA form, the CDR3 reads TGTGCCAGCAGCCTCTGGGGGCGAGTGACCCAGTACTTC. It is translated as CASSLWGRVTQYF.